This T cell receptor beta chain was recovered during a study of neurological immune-mediated disorders. Whole-study results and caveats: Whereas HTLV-1-associated myelopathy showed the most TCR clonal expansion, multiple sclerosis showed the least, with levels below those of healthy controls.

TCRdb recomputed calls from the 5' RACE reads with MiXCR, one row per CDR3 protein. This sample has roughly 13,000 distinct CDR3 sequences, with about 7% found just once. Ten or more counts support this clonotype. Its antigen is currently unknown. Per the germline V gene, CDR1 is SEHNR and CDR2 is FQNEAQ (reference sequence). This CDR3 has 15 amino acids. Unmatched junction bases numbered 4, after V lost 2 bases and J lost 2 bases. The TCR was taken from a woman in her forties in good health. Material for sequencing was CD8+ T cells from blood. The rearrangement uses TRBV7-9 and TRBJ2-3; TRBD2 aligns across 7 bases. The CDR3 reads CASSLRGGITDTQYF. The CDR3, as DNA: TGTGCCAGCAGCTTACGCGGGGGAATCACAGATACGCAGTATTTT.